This T cell receptor (beta chain) was identified in a study of early T cells in non-severe SARS-CoV-2 infection. TCRdb analysed the 5' RACE reads with MiXCR anew, one entry per CDR3 protein. The sample includes 84,000 or so distinct CDR3 sequences, 12% of them seen just once. The CDR3 sequence is 13 residues long. Germline-derived CDR1 and CDR2 are ENHRY and SYGVKD. The ends were cut back, 10 bases at V and 5 bases at J, with 17 bases in the middle. The clonotype originates from an adult who was a healthcare worker with PCR-confirmed SARS-CoV-2 infection or an uninfected control (not recorded which). The gene calls are TRBV10-3 and TRBJ2-5; possible D gene TRBD2, 7 bases. Material: whole blood. The CDR3: CATEGGALETQYF. The CDR3 DNA sequence: TGTGCCACCGAGGGGGGGGCGCTGGAGACCCAGTACTTC.